This TCR beta chain stems from a study of blood T cells in healthy people across ages. Study-level points and caveats: Long-lived and aged donors differed, with more naive CD4+ cells and higher diversity in the long-lived. Measured against age, TCR beta diversity per million T cells decreased in a roughly linear manner.

This clonotype turned up a few times. Its specificity is unknown. V dropped 0 bases and J dropped 4 bases, with 7 bases sitting between them. This CDR3 has 14 amino acids. Germline V gene lookup returns CDR1 ENHRY and CDR2 SYGVKD. Together with a sample-barcoded 5' primer, a J-beta primer mix was included in a second PCR lasting roughly 7 to 11 cycles. Each CDR3 protein is one row after TCRdb ran MiXCR on the 5' RACE reads. In the table there are approximately 1.5 million distinct CDR3 sequences, around 40% of which are singletons. The chain has TRBV10-3 and TRBJ1-5; D gene unclear. The receptor was derived from a woman between 18 and 30 years old in good health. The sequencing sample was made of blood. CDR3: CAISESALNQPQHF. The CDR3 DNA is TGTGCCATCAGTGAGTCCGCACTGAATCAGCCCCAGCATTTT.